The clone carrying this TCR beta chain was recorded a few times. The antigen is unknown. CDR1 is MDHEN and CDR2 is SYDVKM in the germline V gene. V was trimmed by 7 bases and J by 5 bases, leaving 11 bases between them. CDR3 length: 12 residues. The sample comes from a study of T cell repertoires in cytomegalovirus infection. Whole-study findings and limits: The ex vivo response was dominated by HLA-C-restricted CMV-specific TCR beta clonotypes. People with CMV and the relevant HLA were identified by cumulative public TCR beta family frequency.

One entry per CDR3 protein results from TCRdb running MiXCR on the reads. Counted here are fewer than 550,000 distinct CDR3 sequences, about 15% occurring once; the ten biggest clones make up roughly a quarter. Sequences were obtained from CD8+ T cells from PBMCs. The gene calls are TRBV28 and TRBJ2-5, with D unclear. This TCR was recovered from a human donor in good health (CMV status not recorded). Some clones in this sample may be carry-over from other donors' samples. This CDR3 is CASTDSMETQYF. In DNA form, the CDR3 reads TGTGCCAGCACTGACTCCATGGAGACCCAGTACTTC.